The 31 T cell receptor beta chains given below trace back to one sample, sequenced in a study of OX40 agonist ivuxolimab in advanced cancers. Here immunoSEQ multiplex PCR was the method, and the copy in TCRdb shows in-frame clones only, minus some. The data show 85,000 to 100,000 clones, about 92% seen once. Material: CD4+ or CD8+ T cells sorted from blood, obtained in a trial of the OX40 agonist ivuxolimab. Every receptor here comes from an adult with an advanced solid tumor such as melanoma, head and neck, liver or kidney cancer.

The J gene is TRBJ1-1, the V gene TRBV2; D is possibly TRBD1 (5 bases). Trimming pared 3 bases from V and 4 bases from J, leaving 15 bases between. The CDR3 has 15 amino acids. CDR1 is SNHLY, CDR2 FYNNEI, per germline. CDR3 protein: CASSDPRRGGTEAFF. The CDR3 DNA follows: TGTGCCAGCAGTGACCCCAGGAGGGGAGGCACTGAAGCTTTCTTT.

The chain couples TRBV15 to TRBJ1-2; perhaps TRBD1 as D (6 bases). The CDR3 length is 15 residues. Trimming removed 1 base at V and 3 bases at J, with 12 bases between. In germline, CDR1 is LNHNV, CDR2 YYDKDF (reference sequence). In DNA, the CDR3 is TGTGCCACCAGCAGAGGACGGACAGCGGACTATGGCTACACCTTC. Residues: CATSRGRTADYGYTF.

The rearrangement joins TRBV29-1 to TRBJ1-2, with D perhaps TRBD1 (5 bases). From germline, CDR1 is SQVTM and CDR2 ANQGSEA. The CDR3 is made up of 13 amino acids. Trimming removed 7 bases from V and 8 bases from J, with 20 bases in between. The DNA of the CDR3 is TGCAGCGCGGTAGACAGCCCTTTAGGAGGCTACACCTTC. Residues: CSAVDSPLGGYTF.

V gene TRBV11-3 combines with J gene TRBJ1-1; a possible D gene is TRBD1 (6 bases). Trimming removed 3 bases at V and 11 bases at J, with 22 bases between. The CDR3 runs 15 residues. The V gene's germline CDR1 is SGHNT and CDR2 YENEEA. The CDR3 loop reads CASSFSGARAGPAFF. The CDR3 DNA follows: TGTGCCAGCAGCTTTTCGGGGGCGCGGGCAGGCCCGGCTTTCTTT.

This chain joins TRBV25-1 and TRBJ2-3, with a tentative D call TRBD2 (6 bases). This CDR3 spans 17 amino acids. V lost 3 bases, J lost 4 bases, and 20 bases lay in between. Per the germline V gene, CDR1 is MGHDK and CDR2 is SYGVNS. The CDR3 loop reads CASSDPRVRGTSDTQYF. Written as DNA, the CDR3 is TGTGCCAGCAGTGATCCCCGCGTTCGGGGGACGTCAGATACGCAGTATTTT.

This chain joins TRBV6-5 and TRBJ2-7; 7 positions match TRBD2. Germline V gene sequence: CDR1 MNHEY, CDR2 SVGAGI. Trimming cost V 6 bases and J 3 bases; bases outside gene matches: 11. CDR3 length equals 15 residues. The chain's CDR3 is CASSQRGGSIYEQYV. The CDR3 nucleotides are TGTGCCAGCAGCCAACGCGGCGGGAGCATCTACGAGCAGTACGTC.

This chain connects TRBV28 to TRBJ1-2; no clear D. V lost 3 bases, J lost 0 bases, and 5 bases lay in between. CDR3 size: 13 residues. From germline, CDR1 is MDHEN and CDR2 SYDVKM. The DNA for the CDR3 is TGTGCCAGCAGTTTTGGAGCTAACTATGGCTACACCTTC. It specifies CASSFGANYGYTF.

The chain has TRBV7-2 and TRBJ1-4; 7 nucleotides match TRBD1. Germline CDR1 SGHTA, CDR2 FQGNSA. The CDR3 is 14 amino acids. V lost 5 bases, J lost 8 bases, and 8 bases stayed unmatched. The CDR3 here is CASSSRQGGEKLFF. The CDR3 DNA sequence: TGTGCCAGCAGCAGCCGACAGGGTGGAGAAAAACTGTTTTTT.

The CDR3 protein is CASSRGVSGDNTDTQYF. The CDR3 bases are TGTGCCAGCAGCAGAGGGGTCAGCGGGGATAACACAGATACGCAGTATTTT. The rearrangement links TRBV9 to TRBJ2-3; TRBD2 agrees at 7 bases. This CDR3 has 17 residues. Per germline, CDR1 SGDLS and CDR2 YYNGEE. The V and J ends lost 4 bases and 2 bases, in that order; junction bases with no gene match: 13.

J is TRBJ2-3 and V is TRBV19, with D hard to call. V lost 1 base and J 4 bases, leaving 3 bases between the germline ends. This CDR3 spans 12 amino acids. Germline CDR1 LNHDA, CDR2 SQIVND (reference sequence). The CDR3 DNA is TGTGCCAGTAGTATAGTGCCAGATACGCAGTATTTT. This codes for CASSIVPDTQYF.

CDR3 in amino acids: CASSLEPEGTEAFF. As DNA, the CDR3 is TGTGCCAGCAGCTTGGAGCCCGAGGGCACTGAAGCTTTCTTT. The chain links TRBV5-6 to TRBJ1-1; D uncertain. Trimming removed 0 bases at V and 4 bases at J, with 10 bases between. The CDR3 is 14 amino acids. CDR1 is SGHDT and CDR2 is YYEEEE in the germline V gene.

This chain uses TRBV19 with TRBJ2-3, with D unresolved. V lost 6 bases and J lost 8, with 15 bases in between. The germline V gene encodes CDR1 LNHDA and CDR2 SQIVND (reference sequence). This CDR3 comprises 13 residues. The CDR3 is CASSSTSTGTQYF. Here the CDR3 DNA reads TGTGCCAGTAGCTCTACCAGCACGGGTACGCAGTATTTT.

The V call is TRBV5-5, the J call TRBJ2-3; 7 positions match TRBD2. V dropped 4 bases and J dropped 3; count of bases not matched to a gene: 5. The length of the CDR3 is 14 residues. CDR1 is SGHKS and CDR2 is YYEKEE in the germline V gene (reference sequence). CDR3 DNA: TGTGCCAGCAGCCCACTAGCGCTTACAGATACGCAGTATTTT. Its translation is CASSPLALTDTQYF.

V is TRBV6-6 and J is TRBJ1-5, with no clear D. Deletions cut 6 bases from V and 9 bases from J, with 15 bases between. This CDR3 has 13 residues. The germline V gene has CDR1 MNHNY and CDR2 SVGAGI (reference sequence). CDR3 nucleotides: TGTGCCAGCAGAGGGTCCGGGGAAGGGCCCCAGCATTTT. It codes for CASRGSGEGPQHF.

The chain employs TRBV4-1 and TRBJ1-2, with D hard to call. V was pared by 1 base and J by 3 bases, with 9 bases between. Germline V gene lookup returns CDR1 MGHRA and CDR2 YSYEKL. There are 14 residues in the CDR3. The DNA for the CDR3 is TGCGCCAGCAGCCAAGGTAGCGGGGACTATGGCTACACCTTC. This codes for CASSQGSGDYGYTF.

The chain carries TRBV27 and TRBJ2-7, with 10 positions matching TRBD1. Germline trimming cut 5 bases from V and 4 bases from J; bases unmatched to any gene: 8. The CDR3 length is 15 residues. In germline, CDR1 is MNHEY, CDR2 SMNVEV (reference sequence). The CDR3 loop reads CASSRDRGRSYEQYF. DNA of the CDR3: TGTGCCAGCAGTCGGGACAGGGGCAGATCTTACGAGCAGTACTTC.

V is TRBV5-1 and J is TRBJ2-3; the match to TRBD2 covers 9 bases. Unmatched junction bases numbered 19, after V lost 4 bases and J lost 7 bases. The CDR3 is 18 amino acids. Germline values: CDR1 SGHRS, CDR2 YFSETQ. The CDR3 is CASSVTGREGPIVYTQYF. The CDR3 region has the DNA TGCGCCAGCAGCGTCACCGGGCGGGAGGGCCCAATAGTATATACGCAGTATTTT.

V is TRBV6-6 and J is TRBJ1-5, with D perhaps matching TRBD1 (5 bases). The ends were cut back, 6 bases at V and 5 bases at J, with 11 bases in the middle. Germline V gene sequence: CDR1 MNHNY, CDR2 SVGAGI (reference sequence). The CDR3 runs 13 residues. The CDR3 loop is CASSRDAYQPQHF. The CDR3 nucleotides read TGTGCCAGCAGCAGGGACGCCTATCAGCCCCAGCATTTT.

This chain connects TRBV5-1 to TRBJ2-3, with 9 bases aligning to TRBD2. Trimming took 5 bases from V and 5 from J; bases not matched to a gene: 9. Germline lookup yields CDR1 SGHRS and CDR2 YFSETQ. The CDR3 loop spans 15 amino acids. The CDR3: CASSFSGSREDTQYF. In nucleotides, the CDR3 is TGCGCCAGCAGTTTTAGCGGGAGTCGTGAAGATACGCAGTATTTT.

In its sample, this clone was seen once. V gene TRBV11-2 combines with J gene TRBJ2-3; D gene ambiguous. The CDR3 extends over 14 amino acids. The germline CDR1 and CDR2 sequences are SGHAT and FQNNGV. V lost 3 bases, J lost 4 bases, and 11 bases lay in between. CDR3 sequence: CASSLARHSDTQYF. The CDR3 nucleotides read TGTGCCAGCAGCTTGGCGCGGCACTCAGATACGCAGTATTTT.

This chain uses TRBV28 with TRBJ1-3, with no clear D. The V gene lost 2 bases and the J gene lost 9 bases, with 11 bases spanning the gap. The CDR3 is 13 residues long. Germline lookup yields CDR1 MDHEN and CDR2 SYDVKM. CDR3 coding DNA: TGTGCCAGCAGTTTACCGAGCGCAGGCACCATATATTTT. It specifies CASSLPSAGTIYF. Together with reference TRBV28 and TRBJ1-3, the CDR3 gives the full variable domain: DVKVTQSSRYLVKRTGEKVFLECVQDMDHENMFWYRQDPGLGLRLIYFSYDVKMKEKGDIPEGYSVSREKKERFSLILESASTNQTSMYLCASSLPSAGTIYFGEGSWLTVV.

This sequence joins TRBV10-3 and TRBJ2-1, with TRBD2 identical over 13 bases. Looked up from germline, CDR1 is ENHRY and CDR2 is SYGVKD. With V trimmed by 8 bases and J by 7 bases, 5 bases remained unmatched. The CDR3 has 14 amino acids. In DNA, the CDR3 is TGTGCCATCGGACTAGCGGGGGTTCGGAATGAGCAGTTCTTC. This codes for CAIGLAGVRNEQFF.

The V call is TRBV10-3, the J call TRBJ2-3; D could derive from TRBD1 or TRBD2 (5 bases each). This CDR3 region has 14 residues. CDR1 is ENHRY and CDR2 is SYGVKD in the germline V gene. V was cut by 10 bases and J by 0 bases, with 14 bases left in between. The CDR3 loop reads CATGTNGSTDTQYF. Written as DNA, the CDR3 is TGTGCCACCGGGACCAACGGAAGCACAGATACGCAGTATTTT.

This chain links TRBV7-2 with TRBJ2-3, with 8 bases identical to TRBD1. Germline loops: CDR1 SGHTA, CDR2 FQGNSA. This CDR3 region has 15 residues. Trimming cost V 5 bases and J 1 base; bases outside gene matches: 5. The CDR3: CASSPDRARTDTQYF. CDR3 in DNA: TGTGCCAGCAGCCCGGACAGGGCCCGCACAGATACGCAGTATTTT. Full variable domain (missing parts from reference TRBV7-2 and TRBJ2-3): GAGVSQSPSNKVTEKGKDVELRCDPISGHTALYWYRQSLGQGLEFLIYFQGNSAPDKSGLPSDRFSAERTGGSVSTLTIQRTQQEDSAVYLCASSPDRARTDTQYFGPGTRLTVL.

The CDR3 bases are TGCGCCAGCAGCCAAGCAGGGGGGAGGGCCACAGATACGCAGTATTTT. Translation: CASSQAGGRATDTQYF. The chain employs TRBV4-3 and TRBJ2-3; D may match TRBD1 or TRBD2 (7 bases each). Germline V gene lookup returns CDR1 LGHNA and CDR2 YSLEER. Trimming removed 1 base from V and 2 bases from J, with 13 bases in between. The CDR3 contains 16 residues.

CDR3 residues: CASSLGGQVTNEKLFF. CDR3 bases: TGTGCCAGCAGCTTGGGCGGACAGGTTACTAATGAAAAACTGTTTTTT. The genes are TRBV5-4 and TRBJ1-4; 7 bases are shared with TRBD1. CDR1 is SGHNT, CDR2 YYREEE, per germline (reference sequence). The CDR3 contains 16 residues. Trimming at V came to 0 bases and at J to 2 bases, leaving 4 bases not matched to a gene.

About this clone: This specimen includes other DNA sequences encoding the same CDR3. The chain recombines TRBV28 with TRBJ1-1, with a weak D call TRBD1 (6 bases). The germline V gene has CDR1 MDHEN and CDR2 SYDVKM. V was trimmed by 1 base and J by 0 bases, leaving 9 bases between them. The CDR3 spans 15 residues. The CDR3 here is CASSLYRGLNTEAFF. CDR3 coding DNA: TGTGCCAGCAGTTTATACCGGGGGCTGAACACTGAAGCTTTCTTT.

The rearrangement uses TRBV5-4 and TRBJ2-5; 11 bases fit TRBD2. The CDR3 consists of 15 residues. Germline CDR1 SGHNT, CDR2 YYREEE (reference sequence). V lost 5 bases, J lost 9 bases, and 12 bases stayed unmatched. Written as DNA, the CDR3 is TGTGCCAGCAGGTTAGCGGGAGGGCCGAGGGAGGCCCAGTACTTC. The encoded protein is CASRLAGGPREAQYF.

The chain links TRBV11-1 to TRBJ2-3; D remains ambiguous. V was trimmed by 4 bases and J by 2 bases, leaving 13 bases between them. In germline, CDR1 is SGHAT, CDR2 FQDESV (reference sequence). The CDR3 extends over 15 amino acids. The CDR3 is CASSSVGLFTDTQYF. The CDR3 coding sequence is TGTGCCAGCAGCTCAGTCGGGCTTTTCACAGATACGCAGTATTTT.

CDR3 nucleotide sequence: TGTGCCCTTGGGGACAGCTTATATAGCAATCAGCCCCAGCATTTT. This encodes CALGDSLYSNQPQHF. The V gene is TRBV6-1, the J gene TRBJ1-5; 7 bases match TRBD1. J gave up 0 bases and V 11 bases, and 10 bases lay outside the gene matches. CDR1 and CDR2 (germline): MNHNS, SASEGT. The CDR3 consists of 15 residues.

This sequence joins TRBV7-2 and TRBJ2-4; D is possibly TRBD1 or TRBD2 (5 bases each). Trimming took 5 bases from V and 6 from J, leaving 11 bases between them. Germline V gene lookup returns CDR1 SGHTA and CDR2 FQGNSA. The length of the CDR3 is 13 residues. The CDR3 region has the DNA TGTGCCAGCAGCCTCCTTGGGGGAAACATTCAGTACTTC. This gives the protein CASSLLGGNIQYF.